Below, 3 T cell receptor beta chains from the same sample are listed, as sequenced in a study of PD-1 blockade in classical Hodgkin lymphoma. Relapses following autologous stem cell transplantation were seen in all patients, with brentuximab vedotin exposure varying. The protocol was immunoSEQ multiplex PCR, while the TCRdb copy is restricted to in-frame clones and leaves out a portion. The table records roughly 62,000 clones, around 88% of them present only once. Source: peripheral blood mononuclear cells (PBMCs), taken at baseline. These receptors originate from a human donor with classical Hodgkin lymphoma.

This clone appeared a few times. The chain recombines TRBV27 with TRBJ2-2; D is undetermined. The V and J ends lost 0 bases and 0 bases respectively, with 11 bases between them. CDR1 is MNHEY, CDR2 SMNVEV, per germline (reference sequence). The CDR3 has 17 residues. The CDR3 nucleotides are TGTGCCAGCAGTTTATCGGGGAATAGGGCGAACACCGGGGAGCTGTTTTTT. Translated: CASSLSGNRANTGELFF.

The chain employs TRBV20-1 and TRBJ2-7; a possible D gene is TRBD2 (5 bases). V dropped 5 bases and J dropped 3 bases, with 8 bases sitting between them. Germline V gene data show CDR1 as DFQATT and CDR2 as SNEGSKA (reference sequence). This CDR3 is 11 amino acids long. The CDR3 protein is CSAAGDYEQYF. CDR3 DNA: TGCAGTGCTGCCGGGGACTACGAGCAGTACTTC.

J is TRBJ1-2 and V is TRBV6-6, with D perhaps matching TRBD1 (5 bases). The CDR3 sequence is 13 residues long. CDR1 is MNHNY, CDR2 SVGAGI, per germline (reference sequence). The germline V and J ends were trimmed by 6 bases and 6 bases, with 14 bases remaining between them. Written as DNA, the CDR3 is TGTGCCAGCAGAACGTGGGGGGAACATGGCTACACCTTC. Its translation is CASRTWGEHGYTF.